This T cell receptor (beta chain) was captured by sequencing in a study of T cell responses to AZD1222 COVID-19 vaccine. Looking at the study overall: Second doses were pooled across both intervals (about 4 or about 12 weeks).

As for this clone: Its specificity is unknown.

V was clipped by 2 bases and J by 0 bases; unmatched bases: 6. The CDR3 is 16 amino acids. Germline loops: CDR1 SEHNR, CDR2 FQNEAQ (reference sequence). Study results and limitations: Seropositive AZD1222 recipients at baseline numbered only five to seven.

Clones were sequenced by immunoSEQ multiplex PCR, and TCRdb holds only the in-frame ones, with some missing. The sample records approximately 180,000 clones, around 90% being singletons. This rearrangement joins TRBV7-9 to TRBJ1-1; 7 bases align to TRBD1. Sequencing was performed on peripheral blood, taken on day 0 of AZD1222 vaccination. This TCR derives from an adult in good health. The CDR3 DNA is TGTGCCAGCAGCTTATTGAGAGGGGGCTTGAACACTGAAGCTTTCTTT. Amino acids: CASSLLRGGLNTEAFF.